This T cell receptor (beta chain) was recorded in a study of T cell clones after liver transplantation. The repertoire was sequenced with immunoSEQ multiplex PCR; TCRdb's copy has only in-frame clones and lacks some. This table has about 80,000 clones, nearly 85% appearing once. Trimming cost V 6 bases and J 3 bases; bases outside gene matches: 10. This CDR3 has 16 residues. Germline CDR1 and CDR2: MNHNY and SVGAGI (reference sequence). Sequencing used CD4+ T cells from blood, obtained approximately 45 months after liver transplant. This sequence joins TRBV6-6 and TRBJ2-2; 7 bases agree with TRBD2. The sequence came from a human patient who received a liver transplant. Part of the T cells may come from the graft donor. The CDR3 spells CASSLPQRDDTGELFF. The DNA for the CDR3 is TGTGCCAGCAGCCTCCCCCAGCGGGATGACACCGGGGAGCTGTTTTTT.